One and the same sample provided the 29 T cell receptor beta chains below, sequenced in a study of CD8+CD57+ T cells in acquired aplastic anemia. Genomic DNA served as template for TCR beta VDJ and CDR3 profiling. Each CDR3 protein is one row after TCRdb ran MiXCR on the reads. Of some 120,000 distinct CDR3 sequences in the sample, roughly 55% were seen once. All patients picked for sequencing had shown, by flow cytometry, an expansion of CD8+CD57+ cells. Sequencing was carried out using sorted CD4+, CD8+, or CD8+CD57+ T cells (not recorded which) from PBMCs. The receptors originated from a human donor with aplastic anemia.

The chain uses TRBV24-1 and TRBJ1-1; 8 positions match TRBD1. The CDR3 totals 14 residues. Germline CDR1 and CDR2: KGHDR and SFDVKD. With V trimmed by 3 bases and J by 5 bases, 4 bases remained unmatched. Here the CDR3 DNA reads TGTGCCACCAGTGATGACAGGGGTGGGACTGAAGCTTTCTTT. Translated: CATSDDRGGTEAFF.

The rearrangement uses TRBV15 and TRBJ2-7; no reliable D call. The CDR3 extends over 14 amino acids. CDR1 is LNHNV and CDR2 is YYDKDF in the germline V gene (reference sequence). V was pared by 0 bases and J by 1 base, with 7 bases between. The DNA of the CDR3 is TGTGCCACCAGCAGAGATGGCAGTTCCTACGAGCAGTACTTC. Amino acid sequence: CATSRDGSSYEQYF.

This clonotype was counted a few times. V usage is TRBV10-1 and J usage is TRBJ1-1, with TRBD1 identical over 8 bases. CDR3 length: 14 amino acids. CDR1 and CDR2 (germline): WNHNN, SYGVQD (reference sequence). The V segment lost 4 bases and the J segment 6 bases; nucleotides outside the gene matches: 7. CDR3 sequence reads: CASSGYRDRPEAFF. DNA of the CDR3: TGCGCCAGCAGTGGTTATCGGGACAGGCCTGAAGCTTTCTTT.

The chain carries TRBV24-1 and TRBJ2-2; 7 positions match TRBD2. With V trimmed by 5 bases and J by 7 bases, 0 bases remained unmatched. Per the germline V gene, CDR1 is KGHDR and CDR2 is SFDVKD. The CDR3 sequence is 12 residues long. This CDR3 reads CATSAGGGELFF. Here the CDR3 DNA reads TGTGCCACCAGTGCGGGGGGCGGGGAGCTGTTTTTT.

V is TRBV3-1 and J is TRBJ2-5; D possibly matches TRBD1 or TRBD2 (6 bases each). The V and J ends lost 2 bases and 10 bases respectively, with 23 bases between them. Germline CDR1 is LGHDT and CDR2 is YNNKEL (reference sequence). This CDR3 has 16 amino acids. The CDR3 loop reads CASSQPPPGLRGGQYF. In nucleotides, the CDR3 is TGTGCCAGCAGCCAACCTCCTCCGGGACTCCGAGGGGGCCAGTACTTC.

This chain connects TRBV4-1 to TRBJ2-1; a weak D match, TRBD1 (6 bases). Per the germline V gene, CDR1 is MGHRA and CDR2 is YSYEKL. The CDR3 has 15 residues. Trimming left V 5 bases short and J 9 bases short, with 20 bases between. The CDR3 here is CASSDVGRGSGEQFF. Here the CDR3 DNA reads TGCGCCAGCAGCGATGTGGGTAGGGGGTCGGGTGAGCAGTTCTTC.

V is TRBV20-1 and J is TRBJ2-7, with 9 bases matching TRBD2. The CDR3 is made up of 14 amino acids. Germline trimming cut 3 bases from V and 3 bases from J; bases unmatched to any gene: 6. The germline CDR1 and CDR2 sequences are DFQATT and SNEGSKA (reference sequence). The CDR3, as DNA: TGCAGTGCTAGTCGGGCGGGGGGGATCTACGAGCAGTACTTC. Encoded protein: CSASRAGGIYEQYF.

The V gene is TRBV11-1, the J gene TRBJ2-7; TRBD1 matches 9 bases. In germline, CDR1 is SGHAT, CDR2 FQDESV (reference sequence). V was pared by 5 bases and J by 3 bases, with 11 bases of the junction left unmatched. The CDR3 runs to 16 residues. The DNA of the CDR3 is TGTGCCAGCAGCGCAGGGACAGGGCCTAGGATCTACGAGCAGTACTTC. Translation gives CASSAGTGPRIYEQYF.

This clonotype appeared many times. The rearrangement uses TRBV3-1 and TRBJ2-7; D call uncertain. Trimming stripped 1 base from V and 6 bases from J, with 4 bases between. Germline CDR1 is LGHDT and CDR2 is YNNKEL (reference sequence). This CDR3 has 11 amino acids. CDR3 residues: CASSQGAEQYF. The CDR3 DNA reads TGTGCCAGCAGCCAAGGGGCCGAGCAGTACTTC.

Many counts were recorded for this clonotype. The chain employs TRBV19 and TRBJ1-2; no clear D gene. Trimming stripped 10 bases from V and 1 base from J, with 13 bases between. CDR3 length: 13 residues. Germline V gives CDR1 LNHDA, CDR2 SQIVND (reference sequence). CDR3 sequence (DNA): TGTGCCACTAGACCACGGGATAACTATGGCTACACCTTC. Its translation: CATRPRDNYGYTF.

The CDR3 DNA reads TGTGCCAGCAGCGTGGACAGTGTGACGGGGAACACTGAAGCTTTCTTT. It is translated as CASSVDSVTGNTEAFF. The chain carries TRBV9 and TRBJ1-1, with a possible D match to TRBD1 (6 bases). The CDR3 is made up of 16 amino acids. CDR1 is SGDLS and CDR2 is YYNGEE in the germline V gene. Trimming took 2 bases from V and 1 from J, leaving 15 bases between them.

The gene calls are TRBV4-3 and TRBJ1-3; no firm D call. The V gene lost 1 base and the J gene lost 0 bases, with 16 bases spanning the gap. This CDR3 is 18 amino acids long. Germline assignment: CDR1 LGHNA and CDR2 YSLEER. The CDR3 bases are TGCGCCAGCAGCCAAGGGTTAGCGTCACATGGCTCTGGAAACACCATATATTTT. Protein sequence: CASSQGLASHGSGNTIYF.

This clonotype was seen a single time. V is TRBV19 and J is TRBJ1-1; D ambiguous. There are 14 residues in the CDR3. The germline V gene encodes CDR1 LNHDA and CDR2 SQIVND (reference sequence). V lost 6 bases and J lost 0, with 11 bases in between. This CDR3 reads CASRHPSMNTEAFF. The CDR3 nucleotides are TGTGCCAGTAGACATCCCAGTATGAACACTGAAGCTTTCTTT.

This clonotype was observed a handful of times. The chain has TRBV5-1 and TRBJ2-6; TRBD1 matches 7 bases. Looked up from germline, CDR1 is SGHRS and CDR2 is YFSETQ. Losses at the gene ends were 4 bases for V and 0 bases for J; bases not matched to a gene: 10. The CDR3 is made up of 18 amino acids. The CDR3 sequence: CASSVAGTADSGANVLTF. For the CDR3, the DNA is TGCGCCAGCAGCGTGGCCGGGACAGCAGACTCTGGGGCCAACGTCCTGACTTTC.

CDR3 residues: CASTVGREVNTEAFF. DNA for the CDR3: TGTGCCAGTACCGTCGGGAGGGAGGTGAACACTGAAGCTTTCTTT. J is TRBJ1-1 and V is TRBV19; D unresolved. Trimming removed 7 bases from V and 0 bases from J, with 15 bases in between. CDR3 length: 15 amino acids. CDR1 and CDR2 (germline): LNHDA, SQIVND (reference sequence).

This clonotype has more than one count but fewer than ten. One junction end disagrees with the germline gene, perhaps due to a read error. The chain's CDR3 is CANSQEAFPNTEAFF. CDR3 bases: TGTGCCAACAGCCAAGAGGCCTTTCCGAACACTGAAGCTTTCTTT. The chain recombines TRBV4-2 with TRBJ1-1; no reliable D call. Germline CDR1 is LGHNA and CDR2 is YNFKEQ. The CDR3 covers 15 residues.

This clonotype was recorded at least ten times. The V call is TRBV7-9, the J call TRBJ1-1; weak D call: TRBD1 (6 bases). The V gene lost 5 bases and the J gene lost 2 bases, with 18 bases spanning the gap. Germline V gives CDR1 SEHNR, CDR2 FQNEAQ (reference sequence). The CDR3 contains 16 residues. CDR3 in DNA: TGTGCCAGCAGCCGTCAAACAGGGATCGGAAACACTGAAGCTTTCTTT. It codes for CASSRQTGIGNTEAFF.

There are a few counts of this clonotype. The V and J genes are TRBV7-8 and TRBJ2-5, with TRBD1 matching 8 bases. Per the germline V gene, CDR1 is SGHVS and CDR2 is FQNEAQ. The CDR3 is 16 residues long. Germline trimming cut 5 bases from V and 5 bases from J; bases unmatched to any gene: 13. CDR3: CASSLWTGTGGETQYF. The CDR3 DNA reads TGTGCCAGCAGCCTTTGGACAGGGACTGGTGGGGAGACCCAGTACTTC.

This clonotype occurred once. The chain combines TRBV4-3 with TRBJ2-7, with TRBD1 matching over 8 bases. In germline, CDR1 is LGHNA, CDR2 YSLEER. Trimming at V came to 1 base and at J to 12 bases, leaving 14 bases not matched to a gene. CDR3 size: 15 residues. CDR3 residues: CASSQGPRTGRFVYF. The DNA of the CDR3 is TGCGCCAGCAGCCAAGGACCGAGGACAGGGCGATTCGTGTACTTC.

V and J are TRBV5-8 and TRBJ2-5; 9 bases are a match to TRBD1. The germline V gene has CDR1 SGHTS and CDR2 YDEGEE. V lost 3 bases to trimming and J lost 5 bases; unmatched junction nucleotides: 5. The CDR3 covers 14 residues. The CDR3 here is CASSSGQGRETQYF. The CDR3 region has the DNA TGTGCCAGCAGCTCGGGACAGGGAAGGGAGACCCAGTACTTC.

This sequence joins TRBV12-3 or TRBV12-4 and TRBJ2-7; possible D gene TRBD2, 5 bases. The CDR3 has 15 amino acids. Trimming took 4 bases from V and 6 from J, leaving 19 bases between them. As DNA, the CDR3 is TGTGCCAGCAGTTACCGGGATCGCAACAGACCCGAGCAGTACTTC. Its translation is CASSYRDRNRPEQYF.

This clonotype was counted many times. The chain is built from TRBV6-1 and TRBJ1-1, with TRBD1 matching over 10 bases. The CDR3 is 14 amino acids. The V segment lost 6 bases and the J segment 5 bases; nucleotides outside the gene matches: 6. Germline CDR1 and CDR2: MNHNS and SASEGT. The DNA of the CDR3 is TGTGCCAGCAGCCCGACAGGGGGCGTTACTGAAGCTTTCTTT. This codes for CASSPTGGVTEAFF.

Worth noting for this clonotype: Sequence at one end of the junction differs from germline and may be a read error. J is TRBJ2-7 and V is TRBV29-1; D may be TRBD1 (6 bases). CDR1 and CDR2 (germline): SQVTM, ANQGSEA. The CDR3 is 13 residues long. CDR3 in amino acids: CSVVTGQTYERYF. DNA of the CDR3: TGCAGCGTCGTGACAGGTCAGACCTACGAGCGGTACTTC.

In its sample, this clonotype was seen a few times. The rearrangement links TRBV20-1 to TRBJ2-7; 8 bases match TRBD1. CDR3 length: 13 amino acids. The ends lost 1 base at V and 3 bases at J; junction bases unmatched: 2. CDR1 is DFQATT and CDR2 is SNEGSKA in the germline V gene (reference sequence). In DNA form, the CDR3 reads TGCAGTGCTAGAGGGGGACAGGACTACGAGCAGTACTTC. This translates into CSARGGQDYEQYF.

The chain couples TRBV7-3 to TRBJ2-7; TRBD1 matches 8 bases. Germline CDR1 is SGHTA and CDR2 is FQGTGA. Trimming cost V 2 bases and J 5 bases; bases outside gene matches: 8. This CDR3 comprises 15 residues. The CDR3 sequence: CASSLVTSRGHEQYF. Here the CDR3 DNA reads TGTGCCAGCAGCTTAGTCACTAGCAGGGGGCACGAGCAGTACTTC.

This sequence joins TRBV10-3 and TRBJ1-1; no reliable D call. V was shortened by 7 bases and J by 5 bases, with 20 bases between the two germline ends. The CDR3 runs 15 residues. Germline values: CDR1 ENHRY, CDR2 SYGVKD. This CDR3 reads CAITSRIGSWTEAFF. CDR3 nucleotides: TGTGCCATCACCTCGAGGATAGGGTCCTGGACTGAAGCTTTCTTT.

CDR3 nucleotides: TGTGCCAGCAGTGAATCGTCAATAGCCTACAATGAGCAGTTCTTC. It encodes CASSESSIAYNEQFF. The chain carries TRBV25-1 and TRBJ2-1; D remains unclear. The CDR3 contains 15 residues. The V gene lost 1 base and the J gene lost 2 bases, with 9 bases spanning the gap. CDR1 is MGHDK, CDR2 SYGVNS, per germline. Drawing the rest from reference TRBV25-1 and TRBJ2-1, the complete variable domain is EADIYQTPRYLVIGTGKKITLECSQTMGHDKMYWYQQDPGMELHLIHYSYGVNSTEKGDLSSESTVSRIRTEHFPLTLESARPSHTSQYLCASSESSIAYNEQFFGPGTRLTVL.

The rearrangement links TRBV20-1 to TRBJ1-5, with D possibly TRBD1 on 5 matching bases. V lost 2 bases, J lost 2 bases, and 10 bases lay in between. Looked up from germline, CDR1 is DFQATT and CDR2 is SNEGSKA (reference sequence). CDR3 length: 14 residues. The CDR3 DNA reads as TGCAGTGCTAGACAGGGTAGTGGCAATCAGCCCCAGCATTTT. This sequence encodes CSARQGSGNQPQHF.

J is TRBJ1-5 and V is TRBV6-4; no firm D call. Germline CDR1 reads MRHNA; CDR2 reads SNTAGT. Deletions cut 10 bases from V and 6 bases from J, with 16 bases between. The CDR3 sequence is 13 residues long. The CDR3 nucleotides are TGTGCCACCTCCCCGGGCCCCGGTCAGCCCCAGCATTTT. This encodes CATSPGPGQPQHF.